These 31 T cell receptor beta chains came from one sample sequenced in a study of spatial heterogeneity in lung cancer. Study outcomes and limitations: Expanded alpha and beta TCR counts within tumors tracked tumor mutation counts.

TCRdb redid the calling of the 5' RACE reads with MiXCR, one entry per CDR3 protein. The sample has 17,000 or so distinct CDR3 sequences, approximately 6.2% seen once. Their antigens remain unidentified. The time point was: sample taken at primary tumor resection. Material: lung tumor tissue, obtained at surgery. These receptors were obtained from a male donor with early-stage non-small cell lung cancer.

This clonotype has more than one count but fewer than ten. The rearrangement uses TRBV6-5 and TRBJ1-4; D not certain. This CDR3 comprises 13 residues. V was trimmed by 8 bases and J by 5 bases, leaving 12 bases between them. CDR1 is MNHEY, CDR2 SVGAGI, per germline. CDR3 region: CASGEPPNEKLFF. The DNA of the CDR3 is TGTGCCAGCGGAGAGCCGCCGAATGAAAAACTGTTTTTT.

This clonotype occurred many times. The J gene is TRBJ2-7, the V gene TRBV7-2, with a tentative D call TRBD1 (6 bases). The CDR3 loop spans 13 amino acids. Between the trimmed V and J ends, which lost 8 bases and 3 bases, there was a span of 14 bases. Germline V CDR1 and CDR2: SGHTA, FQGNSA. DNA of the CDR3: TGTGCCAGCTCGAGGACAGCCCTCTACGAGCAGTACTTC. Protein product: CASSRTALYEQYF.

This clonotype was seen at least ten times. V and J are TRBV5-4 and TRBJ2-7; TRBD2 matches 7 bases. V dropped 0 bases and J dropped 0; count of bases not matched to a gene: 9. The CDR3 is 17 amino acids. Looked up from germline, CDR1 is SGHNT and CDR2 is YYREEE (reference sequence). CDR3 coding DNA: TGTGCCAGCAGCTTGGATGGGGGTGGCGGGAGCTCCTACGAGCAGTACTTC. The encoded protein is CASSLDGGGGSSYEQYF.

This clonotype was seen at least ten times. The rearrangement uses TRBV28 and TRBJ1-3; D not resolved. CDR3 length: 16 residues. V was trimmed by 3 bases and J by 0 bases, leaving 12 bases between them. Germline CDR1 and CDR2: MDHEN and SYDVKM. The CDR3 here is CASSLGRYFSGNTIYF. The CDR3 DNA reads TGTGCCAGCAGTTTGGGCAGGTATTTCTCTGGAAACACCATATATTTT.

This clonotype was found many times. The chain uses TRBV18 and TRBJ2-3, with D tentatively TRBD1 (6 bases). The V end lost 4 bases, the J end lost 3 bases, and 11 bases lay between the germline ends. The CDR3 is 14 residues long. CDR1 is KGHSH, CDR2 LQKENI, per germline. DNA for the CDR3: TGTGCCAGCTCACGCCGACAGGATACAGATACGCAGTATTTT. Translating gives CASSRRQDTDTQYF. The variable domain in full, with the rest retrieved from reference TRBV18 and TRBJ2-3, is NAGVMQNPRHLVRRRGQEARLRCSPMKGHSHVYWYRQLPEEGLKFMVYLQKENIIDESGMPKERFSAEFPKEGPSILRIQQVVRGDSAAYFCASSRRQDTDTQYFGPGTRLTVL.

In this sample, this clonotype turned up many times. The V and J genes are TRBV6-6 and TRBJ1-1; D not certain. Germline V gene sequence: CDR1 MNHNY, CDR2 SVGAGI (reference sequence). The CDR3 extends over 13 amino acids. Trimming stripped 5 bases from V and 1 base from J, with 8 bases between. The CDR3 sequence is CASSPQQNTEAFF. In nucleotides, the CDR3 is TGTGCCAGCAGTCCCCAGCAGAACACTGAAGCTTTCTTT.

This clonotype showed up many times. The genes are TRBV7-2 and TRBJ1-6; the D is unclear. Trimming removed 1 base at V and 7 bases at J, with 11 bases between. The CDR3 loop spans 15 amino acids. Germline loops: CDR1 SGHTA, CDR2 FQGNSA. CDR3 region: CASSLVGPGNSPLHF. CDR3 coding DNA: TGTGCCAGCAGCTTAGTAGGGCCCGGAAATTCACCCCTCCACTTT.

This clonotype was observed at least ten times. CDR3 DNA: TGTGCCATCAGTGAGAATGGACAGGTCTCTGGAAACACCATATATTTT. It is translated as CAISENGQVSGNTIYF. This sequence joins TRBV10-3 and TRBJ1-3, with 7 bases identical to TRBD1. Germline values: CDR1 ENHRY, CDR2 SYGVKD. V was clipped by 2 bases and J by 0 bases; unmatched bases: 4. The CDR3 is 16 residues long.

This sequence joins TRBV20-1 and TRBJ2-5; 10 bases fit TRBD2. The trim removed 0 bases at V and 0 bases at J, leaving 10 bases unmatched. Germline V lookup: CDR1 DFQATT, CDR2 SNEGSKA (reference sequence). The CDR3 runs to 18 residues. CDR3 sequence: CSARDWASGGAYQETQYF. The DNA of the CDR3 is TGCAGTGCTAGAGATTGGGCTAGCGGGGGTGCGTACCAAGAGACCCAGTACTTC.

In its sample, this clonotype was seen many times. V is TRBV4-3 and J is TRBJ1-1; no clear D gene. CDR3 length: 14 residues. V lost 0 bases, J lost 11 bases, and 16 bases lay in between. Germline CDR1 and CDR2: LGHNA and YSLEER. CDR3 sequence: CASSQDWGPDGAFF. CDR3 coding DNA: TGCGCCAGCAGCCAAGATTGGGGTCCCGATGGGGCTTTCTTT.

The chain combines TRBV12-5 with TRBJ2-5, with 9 bases lining up with TRBD2. J was trimmed by 4 bases and V by 7 bases; bases with no gene match: 13. There are 16 residues in the CDR3. Germline CDR1 reads LGHNT; CDR2 reads FRNRAP. DNA for the CDR3: TGTGCTAGTGCCCCGATGGCGGGGGGGCTTGGAGAGACCCAGTACTTC. Encoded protein: CASAPMAGGLGETQYF.

In this sample, this clonotype turned up many times. The V gene is TRBV7-9, the J gene TRBJ2-3, with D perhaps TRBD1 or TRBD2 (5 bases each). The length of the CDR3 is 17 residues. The V gene's germline CDR1 is SEHNR and CDR2 FQNEAQ (reference sequence). The V end lost 5 bases, the J end lost 1 base, and 19 bases lay between the germline ends. The CDR3 spells CASSPLGAGHRTDTQYF. As DNA, the CDR3 is TGTGCCAGCAGCCCCCTTGGGGCGGGCCACCGCACAGATACGCAGTATTTT.

Ten or more counts support this clonotype. J is TRBJ2-7 and V is TRBV27; 9 nucleotides line up with TRBD1. The germline V gene has CDR1 MNHEY and CDR2 SMNVEV (reference sequence). CDR3 length: 14 amino acids. V gave up 7 bases and J gave up 4 bases; unmatched junction bases: 8. The CDR3 region has the DNA TGTGCCAGCACCCGGGACAGGGAGTCTTACGAGCAGTACTTC. Translated: CASTRDRESYEQYF.

This clonotype came up many times. The chain combines TRBV28 with TRBJ2-3; 8 bases are shared with TRBD2. The germline V gene has CDR1 MDHEN and CDR2 SYDVKM. The junction had 5 bases not matched to a gene; V was cut back by 8 bases and J by 1 base. The CDR3 loop spans 14 amino acids. The CDR3 nucleotides read TGTGCCAGCTCGCCAGCGGGGGGCACAGATACGCAGTATTTT. Translated: CASSPAGGTDTQYF.

This clonotype was seen ten or more times. The chain is built from TRBV6-1 and TRBJ2-3; the D gene is possibly TRBD1 (6 bases). From germline, CDR1 is MNHNS and CDR2 SASEGT. V gave up 6 bases and J gave up 1 base, with 14 bases separating them. The CDR3 runs 15 residues. CDR3 loop: CASRGGGAGTDTQYF. The CDR3 coding sequence is TGTGCCAGCAGAGGTGGGGGCGCGGGCACAGATACGCAGTATTTT.

This clonotype was recorded many times. V usage is TRBV29-1 and J usage is TRBJ2-3; D is tentatively TRBD1 or TRBD2 (5 bases each). CDR3 length: 14 residues. CDR1 and CDR2 from the germline V gene are SQVTM and ANQGSEA. V lost 3 bases to trimming and J lost 2 bases, with 12 bases between them. The CDR3 DNA is TGCAGCGTTGATTCCGGGGCCTCCACAGATACGCAGTATTTT. Protein product: CSVDSGASTDTQYF.

This clonotype was recorded many times. This chain links TRBV6-2 or TRBV6-3 with TRBJ1-5, with D possibly matching TRBD1 (5 bases). V was trimmed by 6 bases and J by 5 bases, leaving 14 bases between them. This CDR3 spans 14 amino acids. Germline values: CDR1 MNHEY, CDR2 SVGEGT. This chain's CDR3 is CASRPDSAYQPQHF. The CDR3 DNA follows: TGTGCCAGCAGACCTGACAGCGCCTATCAGCCCCAGCATTTT.

Ten or more counts support this clonotype. V and J are TRBV15 and TRBJ2-7; possible D gene TRBD2, 5 bases. The germline V gene encodes CDR1 LNHNV and CDR2 YYDKDF (reference sequence). CDR3 length: 15 residues. V lost 3 bases and J lost 7, with 19 bases in between. In nucleotides, the CDR3 is TGTGCCACCAGCAGGGTATTTAGCGAGCGCGCGGAGCAGTACTTC. Protein: CATSRVFSERAEQYF.

This clonotype was picked up many times. The rearrangement uses TRBV29-1 and TRBJ1-1, with no clear D. From germline, CDR1 is SQVTM and CDR2 ANQGSEA. V was shortened by 7 bases and J by 6 bases, with 12 bases between the two germline ends. The CDR3 runs 11 residues. The CDR3 here is CSANVVPEAFF. Written as DNA, the CDR3 is TGCAGCGCCAATGTGGTCCCTGAAGCTTTCTTT.

The table lists this clonotype with many counts. V is TRBV10-3 and J is TRBJ2-3, with D tentatively TRBD2 (6 bases). The germline V gene has CDR1 ENHRY and CDR2 SYGVKD. V lost 2 bases and J 2 bases, leaving 11 bases between the germline ends. There are 15 residues in the CDR3. CDR3 DNA: TGTGCCATCAGTGAGGGTAGCGGACCCACAGATACGCAGTATTTT. Its translation: CAISEGSGPTDTQYF.

This clonotype has at least ten counts. V and J are TRBV9 and TRBJ2-3; weak D call: TRBD1 (5 bases). This CDR3 contains 13 residues. Germline CDR1 is SGDLS and CDR2 is YYNGEE. Deletions cut 3 bases from V and 1 base from J, with 6 bases between. In nucleotides, the CDR3 is TGTGCCAGCAGCGCACAGGGCACAGATACGCAGTATTTT. Protein: CASSAQGTDTQYF.

Judged by abundance, this clonotype is medium-sized. J is TRBJ2-1 and V is TRBV10-3; TRBD2 matches 11 bases. This CDR3 comprises 14 residues. V dropped 10 bases and J dropped 4; count of bases not matched to a gene: 6. The germline gives CDR1 ENHRY, CDR2 SYGVKD. Here the CDR3 DNA reads TGTGCCACAAGGACTAGCGGGCCTTACAATGAGCAGTTCTTC. Its protein product is CATRTSGPYNEQFF.

This clonotype was found many times. An end of the junction differs from the germline gene, which may be a read error. V gene TRBV7-9 combines with J gene TRBJ2-3; D gene ambiguous. Germline V gives CDR1 SEHNR, CDR2 FQNEAQ (reference sequence). The CDR3 has 14 residues. CDR3 DNA: TGTGCCAGCAGCCCACCCTATAGCATAGATACGCAGTATTTT. Translating it yields CASSPPYSIDTQYF.

This clonotype is termed medium-sized. The chain is built from TRBV10-3 and TRBJ2-7; D is ambiguous. The V gene's germline CDR1 is ENHRY and CDR2 SYGVKD. CDR3 size: 15 residues. V was clipped by 2 bases and J by 4 bases, with 15 bases between them. CDR3 region: CAISEPKSVGYEQYF. For the CDR3, the DNA is TGTGCCATCAGTGAGCCGAAATCGGTAGGATACGAGCAGTACTTC.

This clonotype was counted many times. CDR3 sequence reads: CATSGQGDTGELFF. In DNA, the CDR3 is TGTGCCACCAGTGGGCAGGGGGACACCGGGGAGCTGTTTTTT. This chain joins TRBV24-1 and TRBJ2-2; 7 bases fit TRBD1. Trimming took 5 bases from V and 3 from J; bases not matched to a gene: 2. CDR1 KGHDR and CDR2 SFDVKD come from the germline V gene. The CDR3 contains 14 residues.

This clonotype was recorded many times. The V and J genes are TRBV11-2 and TRBJ1-1; no reliable D call. The CDR3 loop spans 15 amino acids. CDR1 and CDR2 (germline): SGHAT, FQNNGV. V was trimmed by 1 base and J by 4 bases, leaving 13 bases between them. The CDR3 DNA follows: TGTGCCAGCAGCTTAGGCCCCCCCGGCGGCACTGAAGCTTTCTTT. It is translated as CASSLGPPGGTEAFF. The whole variable domain, filled in from reference TRBV11-2 and TRBJ1-1, reads EAGVAQSPRYKIIEKRQSVAFWCNPISGHATLYWYQQILGQGPKLLIQFQNNGVVDDSQLPKDRFSAERLKGVDSTLKIQPAKLEDSAVYLCASSLGPPGGTEAFFGQGTRLTVV.

Many counts were recorded for this clonotype. The V and J genes are TRBV20-1 and TRBJ1-6; TRBD1 aligns across 9 bases. After removal of 1 base from V and 6 bases from J, the junction contained 4 bases not matched to a gene. This CDR3 has 15 residues. Germline V CDR1 and CDR2: DFQATT, SNEGSKA (reference sequence). CDR3 amino acids: CSARASGQGNSPLHF. The DNA for the CDR3 is TGCAGTGCTAGAGCCTCGGGACAGGGTAATTCACCCCTCCACTTT.

This clonotype was counted many times. The rearrangement links TRBV20-1 to TRBJ2-2; D is possibly TRBD2 (6 bases). CDR1 is DFQATT and CDR2 is SNEGSKA in the germline V gene (reference sequence). The CDR3 covers 15 residues. V gave up 0 bases and J gave up 0 bases, with 8 bases separating them. Written as DNA, the CDR3 is TGCAGTGCTAGAGATCTAGCGACGAACACCGGGGAGCTGTTTTTT. This sequence encodes CSARDLATNTGELFF.

This clonotype was found many times. The chain is built from TRBV10-3 and TRBJ2-1; D is unresolved. There are 13 residues in the CDR3. V was pared by 4 bases and J by 8 bases, with 12 bases between. CDR1 is ENHRY and CDR2 is SYGVKD in the germline V gene. The CDR3 protein is CAISVVPADEQFF. In nucleotides, the CDR3 is TGTGCCATCAGTGTCGTGCCCGCCGATGAGCAGTTCTTC.

At least ten counts were recorded for this clonotype. The chain employs TRBV15 and TRBJ2-3, with unresolved D. Between the trimmed V and J ends, which lost 5 bases and 1 base, there was a span of 10 bases. The CDR3 consists of 14 residues. From germline, CDR1 is LNHNV and CDR2 YYDKDF (reference sequence). CDR3 residues: CATSRSGGTDTQYF. CDR3 DNA sequence: TGTGCCACCAGCCGAAGTGGAGGCACAGATACGCAGTATTTT. The full variable domain, completed using reference TRBV15 and TRBJ2-3, is DAMVIQNPRYQVTQFGKPVTLSCSQTLNHNVMYWYQQKSSQAPKLLFHYYDKDFNNEADTPDNFQSRRPNTSFCFLDIRSPGLGDTAMYLCATSRSGGTDTQYFGPGTRLTVL.

In regard to this clonotype: One base away lies a much larger clone, so this may be a sequencing read error. This rearrangement joins TRBV4-3 to TRBJ2-1, with 12 bases aligning to TRBD2. V dropped 0 bases and J dropped 6; count of bases not matched to a gene: 9. This CDR3 is 18 amino acids long. Germline V CDR1 and CDR2: LGHNA, YSLEER. This CDR3 reads CASSQDIPTSGGFNEQFF. CDR3 bases: TGCGCCAGCAGCCAAGATATCCCGACTAGCGGGGGCTTCAATGAGCAGTTCTTC.